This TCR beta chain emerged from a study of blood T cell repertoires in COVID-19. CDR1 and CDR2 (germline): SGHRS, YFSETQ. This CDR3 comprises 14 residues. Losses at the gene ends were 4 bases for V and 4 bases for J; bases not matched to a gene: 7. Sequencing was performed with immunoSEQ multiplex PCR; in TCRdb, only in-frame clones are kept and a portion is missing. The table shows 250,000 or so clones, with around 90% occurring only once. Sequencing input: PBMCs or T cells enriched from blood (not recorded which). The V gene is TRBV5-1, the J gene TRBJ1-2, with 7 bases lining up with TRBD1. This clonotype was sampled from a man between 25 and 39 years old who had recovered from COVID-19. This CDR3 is CASSPSGQIYGYTF. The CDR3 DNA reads TGCGCCAGCAGCCCCTCGGGACAGATCTATGGCTACACCTTC.